The 24 T cell receptor beta chains below all came from one sample that was sequenced in a study of OX40 agonist ivuxolimab in advanced cancers. The protocol was immunoSEQ multiplex PCR, while the TCRdb copy is restricted to in-frame clones and leaves out a portion. The sample lists about 50,000 clones, roughly 81% occurring once. This sample comprised CD4+ or CD8+ T cells sorted from blood, obtained in a trial of the OX40 agonist ivuxolimab. The receptors derive from an adult with an advanced solid tumor such as melanoma, head and neck, liver or kidney cancer.

This chain uses TRBV18 with TRBJ1-6; the D is unclear. The CDR3 is made up of 14 amino acids. Germline V gives CDR1 KGHSH, CDR2 LQKENI. V shed 2 bases and J shed 6 bases, with 8 bases lying between them. The CDR3 here is CASSPGRANSPLHF. The DNA of the CDR3 is TGTGCCAGCTCACCAGGACGGGCTAATTCACCCCTCCACTTT. The variable domain in full, with the rest retrieved from reference TRBV18 and TRBJ1-6, is NAGVMQNPRHLVRRRGQEARLRCSPMKGHSHVYWYRQLPEEGLKFMVYLQKENIIDESGMPKERFSAEFPKEGPSILRIQQVVRGDSAAYFCASSPGRANSPLHFGNGTRLTVT.

V is TRBV5-4 and J is TRBJ1-2, with 7 bases lining up with TRBD1. The germline CDR1 and CDR2 sequences are SGHNT and YYREEE (reference sequence). V gave up 4 bases and J gave up 7 bases; unmatched junction bases: 7. The CDR3 contains 13 residues. The CDR3 DNA reads as TGTGCCAGCAGCCATACAGGGGCTGGTGGCTACACCTTC. Protein sequence: CASSHTGAGGYTF.

This clone was seen just once. V gene TRBV5-1 combines with J gene TRBJ2-3; possible D gene TRBD2, 7 bases. Per germline, CDR1 SGHRS and CDR2 YFSETQ. The CDR3 is made up of 16 amino acids. Trimming took off 2 bases at V and 6 bases at J, with 19 bases between the two ends. In DNA form, the CDR3 reads TGCGCCAGCAGCTTCCTGGCTAGCGGAAGGGGGGATACGCAGTATTTT. It translates to CASSFLASGRGDTQYF. The complete variable domain, with remaining parts taken from reference TRBV5-1 and TRBJ2-3, reads KAGVTQTPRYLIKTRGQQVTLSCSPISGHRSVSWYQQTPGQGLQFLFEYFSETQRNKGNFPGRFSGRQFSNSRSEMNVSTLELGDSALYLCASSFLASGRGDTQYFGPGTRLTVL.

This rearrangement joins TRBV5-4 to TRBJ2-1, with D uncertain. The CDR3 length is 15 residues. Trimming stripped 4 bases from V and 4 bases from J, with 15 bases between. Germline CDR1 is SGHNT and CDR2 is YYREEE (reference sequence). The CDR3 region is CASSDSPNKYNEQFF. DNA for the CDR3: TGTGCCAGCAGCGATAGCCCAAACAAATACAATGAGCAGTTCTTC.

This rearrangement joins TRBV6-6 to TRBJ1-5; D is possibly TRBD1 (6 bases). Germline CDR1 MNHNY, CDR2 SVGAGI (reference sequence). The ends were cut back, 6 bases at V and 11 bases at J, with 17 bases in the middle. The CDR3 totals 13 residues. CDR3 in amino acids: CASSQDSSTAQHF. The CDR3 DNA is TGTGCCAGCAGCCAGGACAGCTCTACAGCCCAGCATTTT.

This clone was seen a single time. The V and J genes are TRBV5-1 and TRBJ2-5; 8 nucleotides agree with TRBD1. The better agreement between TRBJ2-7 and the DNA end casts doubt on the J call. The CDR3 has 14 residues. The germline gives CDR1 SGHRS, CDR2 YFSETQ. CDR3 DNA sequence: TGCGCCAGCAGCTTTGTATACGACAGGGGCGAGCAGTACTTC. Translation gives CASSFVYDRGEQYF.

Only one count was recorded for this clone. CDR3 nucleotide sequence: TGTGCCAGCAGCTCCGGACTAGCGGGAGTATTTTACGAGCAGTACTTC. Translated, it gives CASSSGLAGVFYEQYF. The chain employs TRBV7-6 and TRBJ2-7, with TRBD2 matching 13 bases. The CDR3 loop spans 16 amino acids. The V gene end was trimmed by 4 bases and the J gene end by 4 bases; junction bases not matched to a gene: 7. Germline loops: CDR1 SGHVS, CDR2 FNYEAQ.

The table lists this clone with a few counts. V usage is TRBV30 and J usage is TRBJ1-4; weak D call: TRBD1 (5 bases). Germline V gene lookup returns CDR1 GTSNPN and CDR2 SVGIG (reference sequence). The CDR3 loop spans 13 amino acids. V dropped 0 bases and J dropped 10 bases, with 12 bases sitting between them. The CDR3 protein is CAWSVRGRGKLFF. The CDR3 DNA reads as TGTGCCTGGAGTGTACGTGGGAGGGGAAAACTGTTTTTT.

The genes are TRBV5-1 and TRBJ2-5, with D possibly matching TRBD2 (6 bases). V was shortened by 4 bases and J by 0 bases, with 10 bases between the two germline ends. This CDR3 region has 14 residues. Germline V gene lookup returns CDR1 SGHRS and CDR2 YFSETQ. The CDR3 protein is CASSDSGNQETQYF. In DNA, the CDR3 is TGCGCCAGCAGCGATAGCGGAAACCAAGAGACCCAGTACTTC.

The rearrangement uses TRBV7-2 and TRBJ1-4, with 8 bases matching TRBD1. V lost 1 base to trimming and J lost 7 bases; unmatched junction nucleotides: 5. The germline V gene has CDR1 SGHTA and CDR2 FQGNSA. The CDR3 is 15 residues long. The CDR3 loop reads CASSLGTGTVEKLFF. The CDR3 region has the DNA TGTGCCAGCAGCTTAGGGACAGGGACCGTTGAAAAACTGTTTTTT.

The J gene is TRBJ2-1, the V gene TRBV5-1; 9 bases agree with TRBD2. The CDR3 spans 15 residues. The V segment lost 1 base and the J segment 8 bases; nucleotides outside the gene matches: 7. Germline-derived CDR1 and CDR2 are SGHRS and YFSETQ. The CDR3 is CASSLFLVAGDEQFF. The CDR3 nucleotides are TGCGCCAGCAGCTTGTTTTTAGTAGCGGGAGATGAGCAGTTCTTC. The variable domain in full, completed from reference TRBV5-1 and TRBJ2-1, reads KAGVTQTPRYLIKTRGQQVTLSCSPISGHRSVSWYQQTPGQGLQFLFEYFSETQRNKGNFPGRFSGRQFSNSRSEMNVSTLELGDSALYLCASSLFLVAGDEQFFGPGTRLTVL.

V gene TRBV6-5 combines with J gene TRBJ1-4; no clear D gene. The germline CDR1 and CDR2 sequences are MNHEY and SVGAGI. Trimming removed 2 bases at V and 7 bases at J, with 11 bases between. The CDR3 covers 14 residues. The CDR3 sequence: CASSYAGSGEKLFF. The CDR3 DNA follows: TGTGCCAGCAGTTACGCGGGGTCGGGTGAAAAACTGTTTTTT.

The chain carries TRBV27 and TRBJ2-7, with 11 bases aligning to TRBD2. The CDR3 is 15 residues long. Trimming cost V 4 bases and J 3 bases; bases outside gene matches: 5. Germline CDR1 reads MNHEY; CDR2 reads SMNVEV (reference sequence). The CDR3 DNA reads TGTGCCAGCAGTTATGTGCTAGCGGGAGGCTACGAGCAGTACTTC. This sequence encodes CASSYVLAGGYEQYF.

This chain joins TRBV9 and TRBJ1-6; D is undetermined. V was cut by 0 bases and J by 0 bases, with 7 bases left in between. The V gene's germline CDR1 is SGDLS and CDR2 YYNGEE. This CDR3 has 16 amino acids. DNA of the CDR3: TGTGCCAGCAGCGTAGGACCAAGCTCCTATAATTCACCCCTCCACTTT. Translation gives CASSVGPSSYNSPLHF.

V and J are TRBV5-1 and TRBJ2-1, with 10 bases identical to TRBD2. Trimming took 5 bases from V and 0 from J; bases not matched to a gene: 2. Germline V lookup: CDR1 SGHRS, CDR2 YFSETQ. The CDR3 has 15 amino acids. CDR3 sequence (DNA): TGCGCCAGCAGATCTAGCGGGAGCTCCTACAATGAGCAGTTCTTC. Its protein product is CASRSSGSSYNEQFF.

The rearrangement uses TRBV6-6 and TRBJ2-3; perhaps TRBD1 as D (5 bases). Trimming pared 6 bases from V and 2 bases from J, leaving 12 bases between. Germline V gene lookup returns CDR1 MNHNY and CDR2 SVGAGI (reference sequence). The CDR3 spans 14 residues. The CDR3 sequence is CASRGQGPTDTQYF. The CDR3 DNA sequence: TGTGCCAGCAGGGGCCAGGGCCCCACAGATACGCAGTATTTT.

This clone was counted between two and nine times. The chain employs TRBV27 and TRBJ2-1; 9 bases map to TRBD1. This CDR3 spans 14 amino acids. J was trimmed by 8 bases and V by 5 bases; bases with no gene match: 7. CDR1 and CDR2 (germline): MNHEY, SMNVEV (reference sequence). For the CDR3, the DNA is TGTGCCAGCAGTCCGGGACAGGGCCTTGATGAGCAGTTCTTC. It codes for CASSPGQGLDEQFF.

The CDR3 protein is CSVDDSNYGYTF. The CDR3, as DNA: TGCAGCGTTGATGACAGTAACTATGGCTACACCTTC. The J gene is TRBJ1-2, the V gene TRBV29-1, with D tentatively TRBD1 (5 bases). Trimming took off 3 bases at V and 1 base at J, with 6 bases between the two ends. The CDR3 extends over 12 amino acids. Germline V lookup: CDR1 SQVTM, CDR2 ANQGSEA.

V and J are TRBV7-8 and TRBJ2-2, with TRBD1 matching over 7 bases. With V trimmed by 5 bases and J by 3 bases, 3 bases remained unmatched. This CDR3 has 14 amino acids. Germline lookup yields CDR1 SGHVS and CDR2 FQNEAQ. Here the CDR3 DNA reads TGTGCCAGCAGCCAAACAGGGGACACCGGGGAGCTGTTTTTT. Amino acids: CASSQTGDTGELFF.

CDR3 protein: CASSGTGRSTDTQYF. The DNA of the CDR3 is TGTGCCAGCAGCGGGACAGGGAGATCCACAGATACGCAGTATTTT. The J gene is TRBJ2-3, the V gene TRBV5-6; 9 bases are a match to TRBD1. Per the germline V gene, CDR1 is SGHDT and CDR2 is YYEEEE. V lost 4 bases to trimming and J lost 2 bases; unmatched junction nucleotides: 5. This CDR3 has 15 amino acids.

J is TRBJ2-1 and V is TRBV5-1, with TRBD2 matching over 8 bases. Looked up from germline, CDR1 is SGHRS and CDR2 is YFSETQ. V was pared by 0 bases and J by 9 bases, with 11 bases of the junction left unmatched. The CDR3 has 16 amino acids. The CDR3 DNA reads TGCGCCAGCAGCTTGGTGGCGGGAGGCCAGCAGGGTGAGCAGTTCTTC. Its translation is CASSLVAGGQQGEQFF.

The rearrangement joins TRBV5-6 to TRBJ2-1; D may be TRBD1 (6 bases). V was clipped by 4 bases and J by 15 bases, with 17 bases between them. The CDR3 totals 12 residues. From germline, CDR1 is SGHDT and CDR2 YYEEEE. This CDR3 reads CASSRLTGEGFF. CDR3 nucleotides: TGTGCCAGCAGCCGATTGACAGGTGAGGGGTTCTTC.

This chain links TRBV30 with TRBJ1-1; no clear D. The V gene's germline CDR1 is GTSNPN and CDR2 SVGIG (reference sequence). CDR3 length: 15 amino acids. Trimming removed 0 bases from V and 0 bases from J, with 11 bases in between. For the CDR3, the DNA is TGTGCCTGGAGTGTACCGGGGTTGATGAACACTGAAGCTTTCTTT. Translating gives CAWSVPGLMNTEAFF.

The chain links TRBV6-4 to TRBJ2-7; D is undetermined. V lost 5 bases and J 0 bases, leaving 11 bases between the germline ends. The germline CDR1 and CDR2 sequences are MRHNA and SNTAGT. CDR3 length equals 14 residues. In nucleotides, the CDR3 is TGTGCCAGCAGTCCCACCCTAGACTCCTACGAGCAGTACTTC. Residues: CASSPTLDSYEQYF.